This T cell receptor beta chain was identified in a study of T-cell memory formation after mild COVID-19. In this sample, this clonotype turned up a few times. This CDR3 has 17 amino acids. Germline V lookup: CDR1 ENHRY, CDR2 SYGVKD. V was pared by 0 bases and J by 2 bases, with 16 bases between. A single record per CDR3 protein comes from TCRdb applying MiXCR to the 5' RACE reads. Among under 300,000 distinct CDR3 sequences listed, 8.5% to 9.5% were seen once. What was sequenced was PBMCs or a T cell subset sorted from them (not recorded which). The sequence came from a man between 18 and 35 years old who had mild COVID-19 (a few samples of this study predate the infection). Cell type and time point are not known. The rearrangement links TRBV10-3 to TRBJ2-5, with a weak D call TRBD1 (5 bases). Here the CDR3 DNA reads TGTGCCATCAGTGAGTCGACGTCCCAGGGAAAACAAGAGACCCAGTACTTC. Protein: CAISESTSQGKQETQYF.